The TCR beta chain described here comes from a study of T-cell reconstitution after alpha-beta-depleted transplantation in children. A TCRbeta library incorporating unique molecular identifiers was prepared. TCRdb re-derived calls from the PCR reads in MiXCR, one entry per CDR3 protein. The profile covers 500,000 to 600,000 distinct CDR3 sequences, with around 17% appearing a single time and more than 2.5% taken by the ten largest. This clonotype was seen a few times. Germline V gives CDR1 SGHRS, CDR2 YFSETQ. Deletions cut 4 bases from V and 2 bases from J, with 18 bases between. The length of the CDR3 is 16 residues.

This sequence originates from a human donor who donated a stem cell graft to a child with acute lymphoblastic leukemia. V is TRBV5-1 and J is TRBJ1-2; D perhaps matches TRBD1 (5 bases). Material: PBMCs from the stem cell graft donor, obtained from the stem cell graft. CDR3: CASSPRDGSLNYGYTF. DNA of the CDR3: TGCGCCAGCAGCCCAAGGGACGGCTCCCTGAACTATGGCTACACCTTC.